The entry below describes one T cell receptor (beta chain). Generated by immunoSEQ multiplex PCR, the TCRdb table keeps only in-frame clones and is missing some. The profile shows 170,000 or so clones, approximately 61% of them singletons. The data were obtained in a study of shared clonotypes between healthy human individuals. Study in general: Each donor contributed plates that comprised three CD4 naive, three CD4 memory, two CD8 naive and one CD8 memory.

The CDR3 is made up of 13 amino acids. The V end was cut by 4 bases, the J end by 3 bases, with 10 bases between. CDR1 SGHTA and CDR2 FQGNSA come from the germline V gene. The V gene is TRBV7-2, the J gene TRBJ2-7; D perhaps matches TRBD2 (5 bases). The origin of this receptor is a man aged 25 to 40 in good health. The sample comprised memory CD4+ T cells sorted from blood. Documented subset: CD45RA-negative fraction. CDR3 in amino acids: CASSWETNYEQYF. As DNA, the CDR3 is TGTGCCAGCAGCTGGGAGACCAACTACGAGCAGTACTTC. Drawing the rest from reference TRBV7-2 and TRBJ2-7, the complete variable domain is GAGVSQSPSNKVTEKGKDVELRCDPISGHTALYWYRQSLGQGLEFLIYFQGNSAPDKSGLPSDRFSAERTGGSVSTLTIQRTQQEDSAVYLCASSWETNYEQYFGPGTRLTVT.